The source of this TCR beta chain is a study of cytomegalovirus exposure and HLA in healthy donors. Use of 60 Vbeta and 13 Jbeta primers characterized the PCR. Here immunoSEQ multiplex PCR was the method, and the copy in TCRdb shows in-frame clones only, minus some. The repertoire holds 150,000 to 180,000 clones, with 79% as singletons. This clone was detected only once. This CDR3 has 13 amino acids. Trimming cost V 5 bases and J 1 base, with 8 bases left between them. Germline V gives CDR1 SGHVS, CDR2 FNYEAQ. The sequencing input was PBMCs. The rearrangement joins TRBV7-6 to TRBJ1-1; D unresolved. The receptor comes from a man younger than 40 in good health and CMV-seropositive. CDR3 sequence reads: CASSPTKNTEAFF. The CDR3 DNA is TGTGCCAGCAGCCCAACAAAGAACACTGAAGCTTTCTTT.